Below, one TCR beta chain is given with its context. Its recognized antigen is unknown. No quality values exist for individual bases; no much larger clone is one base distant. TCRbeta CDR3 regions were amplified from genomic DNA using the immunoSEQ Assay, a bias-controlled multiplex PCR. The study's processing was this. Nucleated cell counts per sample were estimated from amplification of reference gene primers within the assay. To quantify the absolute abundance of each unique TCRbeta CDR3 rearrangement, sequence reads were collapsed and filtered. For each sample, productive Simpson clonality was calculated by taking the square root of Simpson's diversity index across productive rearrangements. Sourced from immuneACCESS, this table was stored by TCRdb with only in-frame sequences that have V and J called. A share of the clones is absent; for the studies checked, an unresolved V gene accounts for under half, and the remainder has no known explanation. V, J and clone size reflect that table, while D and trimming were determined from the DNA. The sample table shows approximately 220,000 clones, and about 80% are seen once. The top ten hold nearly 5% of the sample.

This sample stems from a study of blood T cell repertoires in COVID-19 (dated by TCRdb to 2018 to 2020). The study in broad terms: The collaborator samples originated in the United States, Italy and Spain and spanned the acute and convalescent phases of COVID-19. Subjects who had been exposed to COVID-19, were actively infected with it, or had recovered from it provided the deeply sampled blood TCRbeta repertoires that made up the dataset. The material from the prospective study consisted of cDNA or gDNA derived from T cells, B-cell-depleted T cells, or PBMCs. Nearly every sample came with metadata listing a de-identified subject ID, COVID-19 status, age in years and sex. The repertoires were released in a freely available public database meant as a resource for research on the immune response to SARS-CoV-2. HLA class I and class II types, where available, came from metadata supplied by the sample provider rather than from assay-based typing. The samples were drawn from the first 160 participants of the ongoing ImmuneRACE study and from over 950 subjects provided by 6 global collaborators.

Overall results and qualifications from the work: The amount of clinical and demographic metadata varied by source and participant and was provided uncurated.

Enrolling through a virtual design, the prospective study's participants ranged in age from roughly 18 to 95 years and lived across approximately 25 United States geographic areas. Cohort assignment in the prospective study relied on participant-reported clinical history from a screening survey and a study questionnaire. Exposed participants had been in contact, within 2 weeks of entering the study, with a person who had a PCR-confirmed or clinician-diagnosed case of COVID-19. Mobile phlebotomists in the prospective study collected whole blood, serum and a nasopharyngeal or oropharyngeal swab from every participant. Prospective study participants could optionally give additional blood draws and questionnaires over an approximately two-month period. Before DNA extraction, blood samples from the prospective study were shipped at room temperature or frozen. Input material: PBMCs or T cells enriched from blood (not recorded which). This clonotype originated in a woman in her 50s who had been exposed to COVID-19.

The DNA is as follows: TGTGCCAGCAGTTTACACCACCAGTATGGCTACACCTTC. This gives the protein CASSLHHQYGYTF. Recombination linked TRBV28 to TRBJ1-2; the D gene is unclear. From the germline V gene, CDR1 is MDHEN and CDR2 is SYDVKM. The CDR3 spans 13 residues, from the cysteine through the phenylalanine. Only the CDR3 region is kept as DNA, spanning 39 bases read in frame from base 1. Cut back by 2 bases and 5 bases, the V and J ends lie 9 bases apart.